This is a list of T cell receptor beta chains from one sample in a study of blood T cell repertoires in COVID-19. Assay: immunoSEQ multiplex PCR; the TCRdb copy retains only in-frame clones and omits some. Among some 200,000 clones listed, about 82% were seen once. Specimen: peripheral blood. Every receptor here comes from a woman of 80 years or more with acute or convalescent COVID-19. Each CDR3 is given with its conserved first and last residue. Each record gives: V gene, clone size, J gene, D gene, CDR3 protein, CDR3 DNA. The D gene is left open where the match is weak. Expanded clones get a size class; other rows say once, few or many, or leave the size out.

TRBV7-2	-	TRBJ2-7	TRBD2	CASSPTSGAYEQYF	TGTGCCAGCAGCCCGACTAGCGGGGCCTACGAGCAGTACTTC
TRBV12-3/TRBV12-4	-	TRBJ1-2	-	CASSSVRSYGYTF	TGTGCCAGCAGTTCGGTCAGGTCCTATGGCTACACCTTC
TRBV7-6	-	TRBJ2-5	TRBD1	CASSSPLGQGVGETQYF	TGTGCCAGCAGCTCGCCCCTCGGACAGGGGGTCGGGGAGACCCAGTACTTC
TRBV27	-	TRBJ1-1	-	CASSLLSDMNTEAFF	TGTGCCAGCAGTTTATTGTCAGACATGAACACTGAAGCTTTCTTT
TRBV6-4	-	TRBJ1-2	-	CASTQLGRPPNYGYTF	TGTGCCAGCACTCAACTAGGACGGCCACCTAACTATGGCTACACCTTC
TRBV24-1	medium-sized	TRBJ1-5	-	CATGGMGSNQPQHF	TGTGCCACTGGGGGGATGGGTAGCAATCAGCCCCAGCATTTT
TRBV6-5	-	TRBJ1-5	-	CASSPTGSGDQPQHF	TGTGCCAGCAGTCCCACCGGGAGCGGCGATCAGCCCCAGCATTTT
TRBV10-2	-	TRBJ1-2	-	CASSENGFYGYTF	TGCGCCAGCAGTGAGAACGGGTTCTACGGCTACACCTTC
TRBV6-2/TRBV6-3	-	TRBJ1-5	TRBD1	CASSPFPGQAYSNQPQHF	TGTGCCAGCAGTCCATTTCCGGGACAGGCTTATAGCAATCAGCCCCAGCATTTT
TRBV25-1	-	TRBJ2-7	TRBD2	CASRGGLADPYPNEQYF	TGTGCCAGCAGGGGGGGACTAGCGGACCCATATCCGAACGAGCAGTACTTC
TRBV29-1	-	TRBJ2-2	TRBD2	CSVERAGGGTGELFF	TGCAGCGTTGAAAGAGCGGGAGGGGGCACCGGGGAGCTGTTTTTT
TRBV19	-	TRBJ1-2	-	CASTLGGRSPYGYTF	TGTGCCAGTACCCTAGGGGGACGGAGTCCTTATGGCTACACCTTC
TRBV5-1	-	TRBJ1-2	-	CASSLADSRGYTF	TGCGCCAGCAGCTTGGCGGACAGTCGGGGCTACACCTTC
TRBV7-2	-	TRBJ1-4	-	CASSPRTAGIEKLFF	TGTGCCAGCAGCCCCCGAACAGCGGGGATTGAAAAACTGTTTTTT
TRBV11-2	-	TRBJ1-1	TRBD1	CASSRGQIMNTEAFF	TGTGCCAGCAGCCGGGGACAGATCATGAACACTGAAGCTTTCTTT
TRBV7-9	-	TRBJ2-1	TRBD2	CASSPGVAGGLNEQFF	TGTGCCAGCAGCCCCGGAGTAGCGGGGGGGCTAAATGAGCAGTTCTTC
TRBV18	-	TRBJ2-3	-	CASSPPVIAGTDTQYF	TGTGCCAGCTCACCACCGGTAATAGCGGGCACAGATACGCAGTATTTT
TRBV9	-	TRBJ1-2	-	CASTQTGGLGYTF	TGTGCCAGCACCCAAACCGGGGGGCTTGGCTACACCTTC
TRBV12-5	-	TRBJ1-5	-	CASGLVREWGRENLPQHF	TGTGCTAGTGGTTTGGTACGAGAATGGGGCCGAGAAAATCTGCCCCAGCATTTT
TRBV5-1	-	TRBJ2-1	TRBD2	CASSLVASGLDEQFF	TGCGCCAGCAGCTTGGTCGCTAGCGGGTTGGATGAGCAGTTCTTC
TRBV19	-	TRBJ1-5	-	CASSASSPNQPQHF	TGTGCCAGTAGTGCGAGTTCCCCCAATCAGCCCCAGCATTTT
TRBV9	-	TRBJ2-2	-	CASSVLLQNTGELFF	TGTGCCAGCAGCGTCCTACTCCAGAACACCGGGGAGCTGTTTTTT
TRBV9	-	TRBJ2-3	TRBD2	CASSEDGSVGGREADTQYF	TGTGCCAGCAGCGAGGACGGGTCGGTTGGTGGGAGGGAGGCAGATACGCAGTATTTT
TRBV3-1/TRBV3-2	-	TRBJ1-6	-	CASSGGDPGGSPLHF	TGTGCCAGCAGCGGCGGGGACCCCGGAGGTTCACCCCTCCACTTT
TRBV7-2	few	TRBJ2-7	-	CASSLGELRAYEQYF	TGTGCCAGCAGCTTAGGGGAGTTGCGGGCTTACGAGCAGTACTTC
TRBV19	-	TRBJ1-1	TRBD1	CASSAPRTGTNTEAFF	TGTGCCAGTAGTGCGCCAAGGACAGGGACGAACACTGAAGCTTTCTTT
TRBV5-1	-	TRBJ2-2	-	CASSLNAVAGELFF	TGCGCCAGCAGCTTGAACGCGGTCGCCGGGGAGCTGTTTTTT
TRBV7-9	-	TRBJ1-1	-	CASSLGIIGGEEAFF	TGTGCCAGCAGCTTAGGCATAATCGGAGGGGAAGAAGCTTTCTTT
TRBV9	-	TRBJ2-2	-	CASSGSETNTGELFF	TGTGCCAGCAGCGGTAGCGAGACGAACACCGGGGAGCTGTTTTTT
TRBV2	-	TRBJ2-2	-	CASRVGTGELFF	TGTGCCAGCAGGGTCGGCACCGGGGAGCTGTTTTTT
TRBV27	once	TRBJ2-3	-	CASSYLGLLSTDTQYF	TGTGCCAGCAGTTATCTGGGCCTACTGAGCACAGATACGCAGTATTTT
TRBV4-3	-	TRBJ1-2	-	CASSQDLATNYGYTF	TGCGCCAGCAGCCAAGATCTTGCTACTAACTATGGCTACACCTTC
TRBV24-1	once	TRBJ1-6	TRBD1	CATRGTGDNSPLHF	TGTGCCACTCGAGGGACAGGGGATAATTCACCCCTCCACTTT
TRBV3-1/TRBV3-2	once	TRBJ1-1	-	CASSQDTGSISSRAEAFF	TGTGCCAGCAGCCAAGATACGGGGAGTATTAGTAGTCGCGCTGAAGCTTTCTTT
TRBV19	-	TRBJ2-1	-	CASSIGTPEQFF	TGTGCCAGTAGTATTGGGACACCCGAGCAGTTCTTC
TRBV7-9	-	TRBJ2-1	TRBD2	CASSWTSAGEQFF	TGTGCCAGCAGCTGGACTAGCGCTGGTGAGCAGTTCTTC
TRBV30	once	TRBJ2-7	TRBD2	CASIAGRGYEQYF	TGTGCCTCGATAGCGGGGAGAGGCTACGAGCAGTACTTC
TRBV15	-	TRBJ2-1	-	CATSRDRGYEQFF	TGTGCCACCAGCAGAGATCGGGGTTATGAGCAGTTCTTC
TRBV27	-	TRBJ1-1	-	CASVGMNTEAFF	TGTGCCAGTGTCGGTATGAACACTGAAGCTTTCTTT
TRBV24-1	few	TRBJ2-3	TRBD2	CATSDPSRGGLADTQYF	TGTGCCACCAGTGACCCCTCGCGGGGGGGCCTCGCAGATACGCAGTATTTT
TRBV7-9	-	TRBJ2-1	-	CASSLDAMYNEQFF	TGTGCCAGCAGCTTAGACGCTATGTACAATGAGCAGTTCTTC
TRBV28	-	TRBJ1-5	-	CATHGGAGNNQPQHF	TGTGCTACGCATGGGGGGGCAGGAAACAATCAGCCCCAGCATTTT